This T cell receptor beta chain appears in the sequencing data of a study of blood T cell repertoires in COVID-19. At the level of the study: Acute-phase and convalescent COVID-19 samples originated in the United States, Italy and Spain.

The CDR3 contains 15 residues. Categorization into cohorts depended on clinical history that participants reported. Recovered participants had two consecutive negative NP/OP PCR tests, healthcare professional clearance, or symptom resolution. TCRdb's table, derived via immunoSEQ multiplex PCR, lists solely in-frame clones and lacks some. The sample has approximately 470,000 clones; roughly nine tenths are singletons. The source of this sequence is a woman younger than 35 who had recovered from COVID-19. The rearrangement joins TRBV12-2 to TRBJ2-7; the D call of TRBD1 is as the table states it, not checked on the DNA. TRBV12-2 is marked as a pseudogene. Source material: PBMCs or T cells enriched from blood (not recorded which). CDR3 sequence: CASRLEGQGAREQYF. In nucleotides, the CDR3 is TGTGCAAGTCGCTTGGAAGGTCAGGGGGCGCGGGAGCAGTACTTC.